Listed below are T cell receptor beta chains from one sample, sequenced in a study of T cells after yellow fever vaccination. TCRdb ran MiXCR on the 5' RACE reads and lists one entry per CDR3 protein. The table includes 500,000 to 650,000 distinct CDR3 sequences, more than 9% detected once. The material was PBMCs, obtained on the day of the yellow fever booster vaccination. The receptors were gathered from a man aged 30 to 45 who received the YFV17D yellow fever vaccine. CDR3s include the opening cysteine and the closing phenylalanine or tryptophan. Each record gives: J gene, clone size, V gene, D gene, CDR3 protein, CDR3 DNA. The D gene is left open where the match is weak. Some rows mark clone size as missing; the rest say once, few, many or name a class of expanded clone.

TRBJ2-1 | many | TRBV6-5 | TRBD2 | CASRPRDYRRLEQFF | TGTGCCAGCAGGCCCCGGGACTACAGAAGATTAGAGCAGTTCTTC
TRBJ2-2 | few | TRBV11-1 | TRBD2 | CASSPRLAGGANTGELFF | TGTGCCAGCAGCCCCCGACTAGCGGGAGGGGCGAACACCGGGGAGCTGTTTTTT
TRBJ2-7 | many | TRBV6-5 | . | CASSYGQTYEQYF | TGTGCCAGCAGTTATGGACAGACCTACGAGCAGTACTTC
TRBJ2-4 | . | TRBV12-3/TRBV12-4 | . | CASSFWQGVENIQYF | TGTGCCAGCAGTTTTTGGCAGGGTGTTGAAAACATTCAGTACTTC
TRBJ2-3 | many | TRBV28 | TRBD2 | CASLTSGRADTQYF | TGTGCCAGCTTGACTAGCGGGAGAGCAGATACGCAGTATTTT
TRBJ2-1 | . | TRBV5-4 | TRBD1 | CASSLHLRTGVKVYNEQFF | TGTGCCAGCAGTTTACACCTACGGACAGGGGTAAAAGTCTACAATGAGCAGTTCTTC
TRBJ2-5 | few | TRBV9 | TRBD2 | CASSARLAAQETQYF | TGTGCCAGCAGCGCCCGACTAGCGGCACAAGAGACCCAGTACTTC
TRBJ2-2 | . | TRBV9 | . | CASSAGDGTGELFF | TGTGCCAGCAGCGCAGGGGACGGCACCGGGGAGCTGTTTTTT
TRBJ2-7 | once | TRBV7-2 | . | CASIPGGGEQYF | TGTGCCAGCATCCCCGGAGGAGGCGAGCAGTACTTC
TRBJ1-1 | few | TRBV6-1 | . | CASSQQGTITEAFF | TGTGCCAGCTCCCAGCAGGGAACTATAACTGAAGCTTTCTTT
TRBJ2-1 | few | TRBV10-3 | . | CAISGSSGYNEQFF | TGTGCCATCAGTGGTTCCAGCGGATACAATGAGCAGTTCTTC
TRBJ2-7 | . | TRBV10-3 | . | CAISDPTEGMYEQYF | TGTGCCATCAGTGACCCGACAGAAGGGATGTACGAGCAGTACTTC
TRBJ2-3 | many | TRBV7-2 | TRBD2 | CASSSGLRLNTQYF | TGTGCCAGCAGCTCGGGACTAAGGCTAAATACGCAGTATTTT
TRBJ2-2 | few | TRBV28 | . | CASTSSAGATGELFF | TGTGCCAGCACCTCCAGTGCGGGTGCCACCGGGGAGCTGTTTTTT
TRBJ2-4 | . | TRBV7-6 | . | CASSFSGQGSKNIQYF | TGTGCCAGCAGCTTCAGCGGGCAGGGGTCCAAAAACATTCAGTACTTC
TRBJ2-3 | . | TRBV5-1 | TRBD2 | CASQQGLASDTQYF | TGCGCCAGCCAACAGGGACTAGCGTCAGATACGCAGTATTTT
TRBJ2-1 | few | TRBV25-1 | . | CASSTHYGDEQFF | TGTGCCAGCAGTACCCACTATGGCGATGAGCAGTTCTTC
TRBJ2-2 | . | TRBV6-2/TRBV6-3 | . | CASSYSRDGTGELFF | TGTGCCAGCAGTTACTCAAGGGACGGCACCGGGGAGCTGTTTTTT
TRBJ2-7 | few | TRBV19 | . | CASSDWVSAEQYF | TGTGCCAGTAGTGATTGGGTGTCGGCCGAGCAGTACTTC
TRBJ2-7 | few | TRBV6-2/TRBV6-3 | TRBD1 | CASRGGGQVAYEQYF | TGTGCCAGCCGAGGTGGGGGACAGGTTGCCTACGAGCAGTACTTC
TRBJ2-5 | many | TRBV20-1 | . | CSASSQETQYF | TGCAGTGCTAGCTCCCAAGAGACCCAGTACTTC
TRBJ2-7 | many | TRBV12-3/TRBV12-4 | . | CASSLRQGSREQYF | TGTGCCAGCAGTTTAAGGCAGGGTAGCCGCGAGCAGTACTTC
TRBJ2-1 | few | TRBV6-1 | TRBD2 | CASKLAVGGEQFF | TGTGCCAGCAAACTAGCGGTAGGAGGGGAGCAGTTCTTC
TRBJ1-2 | . | TRBV30 | . | CAWSLGGYGYTF | TGTGCCTGGAGCCTCGGGGGCTATGGCTACACCTTC
TRBJ1-2 | . | TRBV20-1 | . | CSASGQDCGYTF | TGCAGTGCTAGCGGGCAGGACTGTGGCTACACCTTC
TRBJ2-7 | few | TRBV9 | TRBD2 | CASSVGGGVEQYF | TGTGCCAGCAGCGTAGGGGGAGGGGTCGAGCAGTACTTC
TRBJ2-1 | few | TRBV5-4 | . | CASSLGGRNNNEQFF | TGTGCCAGCAGCTTGGGAGGGAGGAATAACAATGAGCAGTTCTTC
TRBJ2-5 | . | TRBV20-1 | . | CSARVGAGIEEETQYF | TGCAGTGCTAGAGTAGGGGCAGGGATCGAGGAAGAGACCCAGTACTTC
TRBJ2-1 | few | TRBV28 | . | CASSLKDPTYNEQFF | TGTGCCAGCAGCCTTAAGGACCCCACCTACAATGAGCAGTTCTTC
TRBJ2-6 | . | TRBV27 | . | CASSLSSSSGANVLTF | TGTGCCAGCAGTTTATCGTCCTCCTCTGGGGCCAACGTCCTGACTTTC
TRBJ2-5 | many | TRBV29-1 | TRBD2 | CSVRRGGDQETQYF | TGCAGCGTTCGGAGGGGAGGGGACCAAGAGACCCAGTACTTC
TRBJ2-5 | . | TRBV7-2 | . | CASSLLATDMYQETQYF | TGTGCCAGCAGCTTGCTCGCGACAGATATGTACCAAGAGACCCAGTACTTC
TRBJ2-1 | . | TRBV20-1 | . | CSARSPNPRWNEQFF | TGCAGTGCCAGGTCACCGAACCCTAGATGGAATGAGCAGTTCTTC
TRBJ2-3 | . | TRBV30 | TRBD2 | CAWSVGLAGSDTQYF | TGTGCCTGGAGTGTAGGACTAGCGGGATCGGATACGCAGTATTTT
TRBJ2-2 | few | TRBV24-1 | TRBD1 | CATSDQGQGITGELFF | TGTGCCACCAGTGATCAGGGACAGGGAATAACCGGGGAGCTGTTTTTT
TRBJ2-7 | . | TRBV30 | TRBD1 | CAWSGQGEETYEQYF | TGTGCCTGGAGCGGACAGGGGGAAGAAACCTACGAGCAGTACTTC
TRBJ2-2 | . | TRBV12-3/TRBV12-4 | . | CASRGRGINTGELFF | TGTGCCAGCAGGGGCAGGGGCATAAACACCGGGGAGCTGTTTTTT
TRBJ2-3 | . | TRBV21-1 | . | CASSTSSRADTQYF | TGTGCCAGCAGCACTTCGTCCCGAGCAGATACGCAGTATTTT
TRBJ2-7 | . | TRBV20-1 | TRBD1 | CSARHQGQGYYEQYF | TGCAGTGCTAGACACCAAGGACAGGGATACTACGAGCAGTACTTC
TRBJ2-7 | . | TRBV12-3/TRBV12-4 | TRBD1 | CASSSGTAEQYF | TGTGCCAGCAGTTCCGGGACAGCCGAGCAGTACTTC
TRBJ2-5 | few | TRBV4-3 | TRBD1 | CASSRGQGAGETQYF | TGCGCCAGCAGCAGAGGACAGGGGGCTGGGGAGACCCAGTACTTC
TRBJ1-4 | few | TRBV5-6 | TRBD1 | CASSTGDINEKLFF | TGTGCCAGCAGCACAGGGGACATAAACGAAAAACTGTTTTTT
TRBJ2-7 | few | TRBV6-2/TRBV6-3 | . | CASSSPSEQYF | TGTGCCAGCAGTTCACCCTCCGAGCAGTACTTC
TRBJ2-7 | . | TRBV24-1 | . | CATSAYSSLNEQYF | TGTGCCACCAGCGCCTACAGTTCGCTCAACGAGCAGTACTTC
TRBJ2-7 | . | TRBV20-1 | . | CSASRGSSYEQYF | TGCAGTGCTTCCCGGGGCAGCTCCTACGAGCAGTACTTC
TRBJ1-2 | . | TRBV3-1 | . | CASSLTGGYGYTF | TGTGCCAGCAGCCTGACCGGGGGGTATGGCTACACCTTC